One sample yielded the 29 T cell receptor beta chains listed below, sequenced in a study of cytomegalovirus exposure and HLA in healthy donors (dated by TCRdb to 2017 to 2019). Libraries came from the immunoSEQ multiplex PCR assay. The multiplex PCR relied on a mix of 60 forward primers for TCR Vbeta segments and 13 reverse primers for TCR Jbeta segments. TCRdb's version of the immuneACCESS table is confined to in-frame rearrangements and falls short of the full clone set. An unresolved V gene accounts for under half of the shortfall where checked; the remainder is of unknown origin. This sample's table lists 95,000 to 150,000 clones. Around 3.6% of the sample comes from the top ten. The sequencing sample was made of PBMCs. These receptors were obtained from a man in his late teens or twenties in good health and CMV-seronegative.

This rearrangement joins TRBV7-6 to TRBJ2-5; TRBD2 is a possible D gene (6 bases). Per the germline V gene, CDR1 is SGHVS and CDR2 is FNYEAQ. The ends were cut back, 5 bases at V and 2 bases at J, with 15 bases in the middle. This CDR3 region has 15 residues. For the CDR3, the DNA is TGTGCCAGCAGCCCGATCCTAGCGCCACAAGAGACCCAGTACTTC. Residues: CASSPILAPQETQYF.

V gene TRBV5-1 combines with J gene TRBJ2-7; D is perhaps TRBD1 (6 bases). CDR3 length: 13 residues. The germline CDR1 and CDR2 sequences are SGHRS and YFSETQ. V lost 0 bases to trimming and J lost 6 bases, with 10 bases between them. CDR3 coding DNA: TGCGCCAGCAGCTTGGAGACAGGCCGCGAGCAGTACTTC. Amino acids: CASSLETGREQYF.

The chain combines TRBV6-5 with TRBJ2-7; D not certain. Germline CDR1 MNHEY, CDR2 SVGAGI. Trimming cost V 0 bases and J 2 bases, with 14 bases left between them. The CDR3 length is 16 residues. The CDR3 sequence is CASSYSEIVGAYEQYF. Here the CDR3 DNA reads TGTGCCAGCAGTTACTCGGAAATCGTCGGAGCCTACGAGCAGTACTTC.

The chain couples TRBV4-2 to TRBJ2-5; no firm D call. The J call could be wrong; TRBJ2-7 is a better fit for the DNA end. The CDR3 length is 14 residues. Germline V gene data show CDR1 as LGHNA and CDR2 as YNFKEQ. CDR3 protein: CASSQEPGSYEQYF. As DNA, the CDR3 is TGTGCCAGCAGCCAAGAACCAGGTTCCTACGAGCAGTACTTC.

The CDR3 DNA reads TGCGCCAGCAGCTTTATAAGGGGGCCGAACACCGGGGAGCTGTTTTTT. Protein product: CASSFIRGPNTGELFF. The rearrangement uses TRBV5-1 and TRBJ2-2; 7 bases align to TRBD1. V gave up 2 bases and J gave up 0 bases; unmatched junction bases: 4. Germline CDR1 reads SGHRS; CDR2 reads YFSETQ. This CDR3 region has 16 residues.

The chain combines TRBV6-6 with TRBJ2-1, with D tentatively TRBD2 (5 bases). This CDR3 contains 14 residues. The V and J ends lost 8 bases and 4 bases respectively, with 15 bases between them. The V gene's germline CDR1 is MNHNY and CDR2 SVGAGI (reference sequence). Here the CDR3 DNA reads TGTGCCAGCTCGATAAGAGAGGGTTACAATGAGCAGTTCTTC. Translating gives CASSIREGYNEQFF.

The chain uses TRBV4-1 and TRBJ2-2; 16 bases are a match to TRBD2. Trimming cost V 2 bases and J 7 bases; bases outside gene matches: 10. Germline V CDR1 and CDR2: MGHRA, YSYEKL. The CDR3 totals 19 residues. The CDR3 bases are TGCGCCAGCAGCCAACCCAGGGGGACTAGCGGGAGGGCGGGCGGGGAGCTGTTTTTT. Its protein is CASSQPRGTSGRAGGELFF.

The CDR3 nucleotides read TGTGCCAGCAGCTTAATTCCTAGCGGAGTGATCACAGATACGCAGTATTTT. As protein: CASSLIPSGVITDTQYF. This chain uses TRBV7-8 with TRBJ2-3; 7 bases fit TRBD2. The CDR3 extends over 17 amino acids. Germline CDR1 SGHVS, CDR2 FQNEAQ. V gave up 2 bases and J gave up 2 bases; unmatched junction bases: 10.

The chain combines TRBV28 with TRBJ2-7, with 7 bases lining up with TRBD2. The CDR3 covers 13 residues. Germline trimming cut 6 bases from V and 1 base from J; bases unmatched to any gene: 3. CDR1 and CDR2 (germline): MDHEN, SYDVKM. The CDR3 loop is CASRGGGSYEQYF. The CDR3 DNA follows: TGTGCCAGCAGGGGCGGGGGATCCTACGAGCAGTACTTC. Using reference TRBV28 and TRBJ2-7 for the parts outside the CDR3, the full variable domain is DVKVTQSSRYLVKRTGEKVFLECVQDMDHENMFWYRQDPGLGLRLIYFSYDVKMKEKGDIPEGYSVSREKKERFSLILESASTNQTSMYLCASRGGGSYEQYFGPGTRLTVT.

The V call is TRBV5-6, the J call TRBJ2-6, with TRBD2 identical over 7 bases. The CDR3 totals 16 residues. CDR1 SGHDT and CDR2 YYEEEE come from the germline V gene. V lost 5 bases and J lost 3; bases outside the gene matches: 8. CDR3 protein: CASRKRGEGGANVLTF. In nucleotides, the CDR3 is TGTGCCAGCAGGAAGCGGGGCGAGGGTGGGGCCAACGTCCTGACTTTC.

The chain is built from TRBV2 and TRBJ1-1; 7 nucleotides agree with TRBD1. With 7 bases clipped from V and 2 bases from J, the junction kept 7 bases outside the gene matches. This CDR3 is 14 amino acids long. The germline V gene encodes CDR1 SNHLY and CDR2 FYNNEI. The CDR3 here is CASIVGTANTEAFF. DNA for the CDR3: TGTGCCAGCATAGTCGGGACAGCTAACACTGAAGCTTTCTTT.

This sequence joins TRBV9 and TRBJ2-3, with 10 bases matching TRBD1. Germline-derived CDR1 and CDR2 are SGDLS and YYNGEE. The CDR3 is 16 amino acids. V was pared by 4 bases and J by 9 bases, with 14 bases of the junction left unmatched. CDR3 DNA sequence: TGTGCCAGCAGCCCACTGGGGACAGGGGCCGAAGAGACGCAGTATTTT. Its protein product is CASSPLGTGAEETQYF. Full variable domain (rest looked up from reference TRBV9 and TRBJ2-3): DSGVTQTPKHLITATGQRVTLRCSPRSGDLSVYWYQQSLDQGLQFLIQYYNGEERAKGNILERFSAQQFPDLHSELNLSSLELGDSALYFCASSPLGTGAEETQYFGPGTRLTVL.

The CDR3 loop reads CATSSPGWEQFF. The DNA for the CDR3 is TGTGCCACCAGCAGCCCAGGATGGGAGCAGTTCTTC. The rearrangement joins TRBV15 to TRBJ2-1; D is undetermined. Between the trimmed V and J ends, which lost 3 bases and 10 bases, there was a span of 10 bases. Germline CDR1 reads LNHNV; CDR2 reads YYDKDF (reference sequence). The CDR3 is made up of 12 amino acids.

V is TRBV5-1 and J is TRBJ2-6, with 9 bases that match TRBD1. CDR3 length: 20 amino acids. The ends lost 5 bases at V and 4 bases at J; junction bases unmatched: 19. Germline assignment: CDR1 SGHRS and CDR2 YFSETQ. The CDR3 DNA follows: TGCGCCAGCAGGCGGGACAGGGCAAAGGCTATAAAAGACGGGGCCAACGTCCTGACTTTC. Protein: CASRRDRAKAIKDGANVLTF.

The rearrangement uses TRBV7-9 and TRBJ1-1; D is unresolved. The CDR3 consists of 13 residues. Germline CDR1 is SEHNR and CDR2 is FQNEAQ (reference sequence). V was clipped by 0 bases and J by 7 bases, with 9 bases between them. The CDR3 protein is CASSLARGNEAFF. The CDR3 DNA is TGTGCCAGCAGCTTAGCGCGGGGAAATGAAGCTTTCTTT. Filled out from reference TRBV7-9 and TRBJ1-1, the complete variable domain reads DTGVSQNPRHKITKRGQNVTFRCDPISEHNRLYWYRQTLGQGPEFLTYFQNEAQLEKSRLLSDRFSAERPKGSFSTLEIQRTEQGDSAMYLCASSLARGNEAFFGQGTRLTVV.

This rearrangement joins TRBV6-6 to TRBJ2-7, with 8 bases lining up with TRBD1. V lost 4 bases to trimming and J lost 2 bases; unmatched junction nucleotides: 10. Germline V gene lookup returns CDR1 MNHNY and CDR2 SVGAGI (reference sequence). The CDR3 runs to 16 residues. The CDR3 is CASSSSGRGRTYEQYF. For the CDR3, the DNA is TGTGCCAGCAGTTCCTCTGGCAGGGGGCGGACCTACGAGCAGTACTTC.

Here the CDR3 reads CASSRRDTGFSYNEQFF. CDR3 nucleotide sequence: TGTGCCAGCAGCCGACGTGATACAGGGTTCTCCTACAATGAGCAGTTCTTC. The V gene is TRBV14, the J gene TRBJ2-1, with D perhaps TRBD1 (6 bases). The germline V gene has CDR1 SGHDN and CDR2 FVKESK. The CDR3 spans 17 residues. Trimming stripped 4 bases from V and 0 bases from J, with 16 bases between.

The rearrangement joins TRBV9 to TRBJ2-1, with 13 bases that match TRBD2. J gave up 6 bases and V 2 bases, and 14 bases lay outside the gene matches. The germline V gene encodes CDR1 SGDLS and CDR2 YYNGEE. The CDR3 loop spans 19 amino acids. The CDR3 nucleotides are TGTGCCAGCAGCGTCCCTGATACTAGCGGGAGGGCCGCTCTCAATGAGCAGTTCTTC. Protein: CASSVPDTSGRAALNEQFF.

The chain carries TRBV6-5 and TRBJ2-1, with 10 bases lining up with TRBD1. Germline CDR1 reads MNHEY; CDR2 reads SVGAGI. This CDR3 spans 15 amino acids. Trimming cost V 6 bases and J 4 bases; bases outside gene matches: 6. The CDR3 coding sequence is TGTGCCAGCAGCCCGACAGGGGGCCGTTACAATGAGCAGTTCTTC. Its protein product is CASSPTGGRYNEQFF.

CDR3 region: CASSPPKNTEAFF. In nucleotides, the CDR3 is TGTGCCAGCAGCCCCCCCAAGAACACTGAAGCTTTCTTT. V and J are TRBV16 and TRBJ1-1; no reliable D call. The CDR3 contains 13 residues. V shed 4 bases and J shed 1 base, with 7 bases lying between them. CDR1 and CDR2 (germline): KGHSY, FQNENV.

The rearrangement uses TRBV28 and TRBJ2-1, with a tentative D call TRBD2 (6 bases). The CDR3 runs to 15 residues. Per the germline V gene, CDR1 is MDHEN and CDR2 is SYDVKM. V dropped 8 bases and J dropped 5 bases, with 19 bases sitting between them. CDR3 sequence (DNA): TGTGCCAGCGTAGCCGGAGGGCCCTCAAACAATGAGCAGTTCTTC. Protein product: CASVAGGPSNNEQFF.

The V gene is TRBV2, the J gene TRBJ1-6; D is perhaps TRBD1 (5 bases). CDR1 and CDR2 (germline): SNHLY, FYNNEI. The CDR3 loop spans 14 amino acids. The germline V and J ends were trimmed by 5 bases and 10 bases, with 15 bases remaining between them. The CDR3, as DNA: TGTGCCAGCAGTATTGACAGTTTGGCGTCACCCCTCCACTTT. Its translation is CASSIDSLASPLHF. The variable domain in full, completed from reference TRBV2 and TRBJ1-6, reads EPEVTQTPSHQVTQMGQEVILRCVPISNHLYFYWYRQILGQKVEFLVSFYNNEISEKSEIFDDQFSVERPDGSNFTLKIRSTKLEDSAMYFCASSIDSLASPLHFGNGTRLTVT.

The chain is built from TRBV27 and TRBJ2-7, with 7 bases fitting TRBD1. With 8 bases clipped from V and 1 base from J, the junction kept 5 bases outside the gene matches. The CDR3 has 13 residues. From germline, CDR1 is MNHEY and CDR2 SMNVEV (reference sequence). The CDR3 nucleotides are TGTGCCAGCGGTGACAGGGAGTCCTACGAGCAGTACTTC. Its protein is CASGDRESYEQYF.

The gene calls are TRBV19 and TRBJ1-4, with 9 positions matching TRBD1. CDR3 length: 15 amino acids. J gave up 11 bases and V 6 bases, and 13 bases lay outside the gene matches. Looked up from germline, CDR1 is LNHDA and CDR2 is SQIVND (reference sequence). CDR3 sequence reads: CASSKYRDREEKLFF. CDR3 sequence (DNA): TGTGCCAGTAGCAAGTATAGGGACAGGGAGGAGAAACTGTTTTTT.

To note about this clone: The sample contains more than one DNA sequence encoding this CDR3. The chain uses TRBV5-1 and TRBJ1-6; 7 positions agree with TRBD1. The CDR3 loop spans 14 amino acids. CDR1 is SGHRS and CDR2 is YFSETQ in the germline V gene. Trimming took 3 bases from V and 7 from J; bases not matched to a gene: 4. CDR3 sequence reads: CASSSGRGNSPLHF. The DNA for the CDR3 is TGCGCCAGCAGCTCGGGCAGGGGGAATTCACCCCTCCACTTT. Full variable domain (rest looked up from reference TRBV5-1 and TRBJ1-6): KAGVTQTPRYLIKTRGQQVTLSCSPISGHRSVSWYQQTPGQGLQFLFEYFSETQRNKGNFPGRFSGRQFSNSRSEMNVSTLELGDSALYLCASSSGRGNSPLHFGNGTRLTVT.

This chain links TRBV19 with TRBJ1-1, with 12 bases matching TRBD1. CDR3 length equals 15 residues. The V segment lost 5 bases and the J segment 5 bases; nucleotides outside the gene matches: 6. Germline V gene lookup returns CDR1 LNHDA and CDR2 SQIVND (reference sequence). CDR3 coding DNA: TGTGCCAGTAGTCCGGGACAGGGGGCGCGAACTGAAGCTTTCTTT. Its protein product is CASSPGQGARTEAFF.

Concerning this clone: Other nucleotide sequences from this sample produce the same CDR3. The CDR3: CASSLGAQGNTEAFF. The CDR3, as DNA: TGTGCCAGCAGCTTGGGGGCACAGGGGAACACTGAAGCTTTCTTT. This chain connects TRBV5-6 to TRBJ1-1; D perhaps matches TRBD1 (6 bases). The CDR3 length is 15 residues. V dropped 0 bases and J dropped 1 base, with 10 bases sitting between them. Germline assignment: CDR1 SGHDT and CDR2 YYEEEE.

The gene calls are TRBV6-6 and TRBJ2-2, with D tentatively TRBD2 (6 bases). CDR1 MNHNY and CDR2 SVGAGI come from the germline V gene (reference sequence). Trimming left V 7 bases short and J 6 bases short, with 15 bases between. This CDR3 has 14 amino acids. This CDR3 is CASTLTGEAGELFF. In nucleotides, the CDR3 is TGTGCCAGCACTTTAACGGGAGAGGCCGGGGAGCTGTTTTTT.

The chain is built from TRBV2 and TRBJ1-3; D is perhaps TRBD1 (6 bases). CDR1 is SNHLY, CDR2 FYNNEI, per germline. The CDR3 loop spans 17 amino acids. V was cut by 6 bases and J by 0 bases, with 18 bases left in between. CDR3 DNA: TGTGCCAGCAGCCCCCTAGGACAGTCAGCCTCTGGAAACACCATATATTTT. As protein: CASSPLGQSASGNTIYF.